These T cell receptor beta chains were read from a single sample in a study of blood T cell repertoires in COVID-19. Some clones are missing from TCRdb's copy, which holds only in-frame ones; the method was immunoSEQ multiplex PCR. The data contain approximately 91,000 clones, 70% to 80% of them singletons. Material for sequencing was peripheral blood. The source is a man between 65 and 85 years old with acute or convalescent COVID-19. CDR3s include the opening cysteine and the closing phenylalanine or tryptophan. A D gene is named only where the DNA matches it firmly. The size of a clone is reported for some rows only, either as once, few or many, or as a class for expanded clones.

D gene	J gene	V gene	clone size	CDR3 protein	CDR3 DNA
NA	TRBJ2-7	TRBV5-1	NA	CASSPVQGSYEQYF	TGCGCCAGCAGCCCCGTACAGGGCTCCTACGAGCAGTACTTC
NA	TRBJ1-2	TRBV5-4	few	CASSPLESDGYTF	TGTGCCAGCAGCCCATTAGAGTCCGATGGCTACACCTTC
TRBD1	TRBJ2-7	TRBV25-1	few	CASSERTGGTYEQYF	TGTGCCAGCAGTGAAAGGACAGGGGGGACCTACGAGCAGTACTTC
NA	TRBJ2-1	TRBV2	NA	CARDLREGGNEQFF	TGTGCCAGGGATCTCAGGGAGGGGGGGAATGAGCAGTTCTTC
NA	TRBJ2-7	TRBV5-1	many	CASSPPSYEQYF	TGCGCCAGCAGCCCTCCCTCCTACGAGCAGTACTTC
TRBD2	TRBJ2-1	TRBV11-3	NA	CASSQNPTSGTYNEQFF	TGTGCCAGCAGCCAGAATCCGACTAGCGGGACCTACAATGAGCAGTTCTTC
TRBD1	TRBJ1-5	TRBV4-1	NA	CASSQGTGFSNQPQHF	TGCGCCAGCAGCCAAGGGACAGGGTTTAGCAATCAGCCCCAGCATTTT
NA	TRBJ2-7	TRBV2	NA	CASSVQGYEQYF	TGTGCCAGCAGTGTCCAGGGCTACGAGCAGTACTTC
TRBD1	TRBJ1-5	TRBV24-1	NA	CATSDPGQSNQPQHF	TGTGCCACCAGTGACCCGGGACAGAGCAATCAGCCCCAGCATTTT
NA	TRBJ2-3	TRBV20-1	NA	CSASGTRTDTQYF	TGCAGTGCTAGTGGGACTCGCACAGATACGCAGTATTTT
NA	TRBJ2-7	TRBV3-1/TRBV3-2	NA	CASSLYFYEQYF	TGTGCCAGCAGCCTTTACTTTTACGAGCAGTACTTC
TRBD2	TRBJ2-7	TRBV6-5	NA	CASRITAGGTYEQYF	TGTGCCAGCAGGATTACAGCGGGAGGGACCTACGAGCAGTACTTC
TRBD1	TRBJ2-3	TRBV18	NA	CASSDRVKSTDTQYF	TGTGCCAGCTCCGACAGGGTGAAGAGCACAGATACGCAGTATTTT
TRBD2	TRBJ2-3	TRBV7-7	NA	CASSLGVAGGTDTQYF	TGTGCTAGCAGCTTAGGCGTAGCGGGAGGGACAGATACGCAGTATTTT
TRBD1	TRBJ2-1	TRBV7-9	few	CASSSGQGIVSYNEQFF	TGTGCCAGCAGCTCCGGACAGGGGATTGTCTCCTACAATGAGCAGTTCTTC
NA	TRBJ2-7	TRBV10-1	NA	CASSELKGRGGCYEQYF	TGCGCCAGCAGTGAGCTGAAAGGCCGTGGGGGGTGCTACGAGCAGTACTTC
NA	TRBJ1-1	TRBV29-1	few	CSALTGIEAFF	TGCAGCGCCCTGACAGGAATTGAAGCTTTCTTT